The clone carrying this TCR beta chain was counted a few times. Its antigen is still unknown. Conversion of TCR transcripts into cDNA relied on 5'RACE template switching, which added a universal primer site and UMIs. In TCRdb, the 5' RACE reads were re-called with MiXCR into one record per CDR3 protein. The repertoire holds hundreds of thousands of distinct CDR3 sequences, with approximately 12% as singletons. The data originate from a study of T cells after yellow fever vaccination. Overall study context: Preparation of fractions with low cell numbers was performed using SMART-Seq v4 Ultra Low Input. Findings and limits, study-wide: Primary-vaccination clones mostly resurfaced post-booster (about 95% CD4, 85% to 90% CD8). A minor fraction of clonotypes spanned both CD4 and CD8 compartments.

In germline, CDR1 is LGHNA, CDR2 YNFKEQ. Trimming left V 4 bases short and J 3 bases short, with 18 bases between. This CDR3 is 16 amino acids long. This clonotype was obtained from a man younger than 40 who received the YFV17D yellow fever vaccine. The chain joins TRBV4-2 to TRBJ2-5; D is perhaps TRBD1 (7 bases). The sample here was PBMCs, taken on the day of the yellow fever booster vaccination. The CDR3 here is CASSRQGGGSKETQYF. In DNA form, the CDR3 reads TGTGCCAGCAGCCGCCAGGGGGGAGGCTCGAAAGAGACCCAGTACTTC.